One sample yielded the 11 T cell receptor beta chains listed below, sequenced in a study of OX40 agonist ivuxolimab in advanced cancers. TCRdb's table, derived via immunoSEQ multiplex PCR, lists solely in-frame clones and lacks some. Of about 68,000 clones listed, approximately 80% were seen once; the top ten hold 1.5% to 2%. Here the sequenced sample was CD4+ or CD8+ T cells sorted from blood, taken in a trial of the OX40 agonist ivuxolimab. The receptors were gathered from an adult with an advanced solid tumor such as melanoma, head and neck, liver or kidney cancer.

J is TRBJ2-3 and V is TRBV10-3, with 11 nucleotides matching TRBD2. J lost 3 bases, V lost 7 bases, and 3 bases had no gene match. CDR1 is ENHRY, CDR2 SYGVKD, per germline. This CDR3 has 14 amino acids. Written as DNA, the CDR3 is TGTGCCATCAAATTAGCGGGAGGGACAGATACGCAGTATTTT. It translates to CAIKLAGGTDTQYF.

The chain combines TRBV7-3 with TRBJ2-4, with D unclear. V was clipped by 4 bases and J by 0 bases, with 7 bases between them. CDR1 is SGHTA, CDR2 FQGTGA, per germline. This CDR3 has 14 residues. Here the CDR3 reads CASSSTIAKNIQYF. For the CDR3, the DNA is TGTGCCAGCAGCTCTACCATAGCCAAAAACATTCAGTACTTC.

This clone was recorded a few times. The chain links TRBV11-2 to TRBJ2-1; D perhaps matches TRBD1 (6 bases). V was shortened by 2 bases and J by 2 bases, with 10 bases between the two germline ends. Germline-derived CDR1 and CDR2 are SGHAT and FQNNGV. The CDR3 length is 15 residues. The CDR3 DNA is TGTGCCAGCAGCTTATCGGGACACACCTACAATGAGCAGTTCTTC. It is translated as CASSLSGHTYNEQFF.

The V and J genes are TRBV6-1 and TRBJ1-2; possible D gene TRBD1, 6 bases. This CDR3 spans 14 amino acids. V was pared by 6 bases and J by 1 base, with 12 bases between. Germline lookup yields CDR1 MNHNS and CDR2 SASEGT. CDR3 DNA sequence: TGTGCCAGCAGCGGACAGTCCATTAACTATGGCTACACCTTC. Protein product: CASSGQSINYGYTF.

The V gene is TRBV5-6, the J gene TRBJ1-6, with 10 nucleotides matching TRBD1. V gave up 5 bases and J gave up 6 bases; unmatched junction bases: 8. The CDR3 length is 16 residues. CDR1 and CDR2 (germline): SGHDT, YYEEEE. CDR3 bases: TGTGCCAGCAGTGGCCGACAGGGGGCATTTAATTCACCCCTCCACTTT. Amino acids: CASSGRQGAFNSPLHF.

The chain recombines TRBV7-2 with TRBJ2-2, with D perhaps TRBD2 (6 bases). This CDR3 is built from 15 residues. Germline V gene data show CDR1 as SGHTA and CDR2 as FQGNSA. The V and J ends lost 1 base and 2 bases respectively, with 8 bases between them. CDR3 DNA: TGTGCCAGCAGCTTAGGCGGGGTTAACACCGGGGAGCTGTTTTTT. The encoded protein is CASSLGGVNTGELFF.

The chain links TRBV29-1 to TRBJ2-7; 9 bases are shared with TRBD1. Per germline, CDR1 SQVTM and CDR2 ANQGSEA. The V gene end was trimmed by 5 bases and the J gene end by 2 bases; junction bases not matched to a gene: 10. The CDR3 totals 15 residues. The CDR3 spells CSVLGGQGGTYEQYF. As DNA, the CDR3 is TGCAGCGTTCTGGGGGGACAGGGTGGGACCTACGAGCAGTACTTC.

This clone turned up a few times. The CDR3, as DNA: TGTGCCAGCACCGCGGGCCAGGGGAAGAACACTGAAGCTTTCTTT. It translates to CASTAGQGKNTEAFF. V and J are TRBV7-9 and TRBJ1-1; D perhaps matches TRBD1 (6 bases). CDR1 SEHNR and CDR2 FQNEAQ come from the germline V gene (reference sequence). CDR3 length equals 15 residues. V was pared by 7 bases and J by 1 base, with 16 bases between.

This clone occurred once. The chain has TRBV7-9 and TRBJ1-1; D not certain. The CDR3 extends over 13 amino acids. V lost 2 bases to trimming and J lost 5 bases, with 9 bases between them. Germline CDR1 is SEHNR and CDR2 is FQNEAQ (reference sequence). The CDR3 DNA follows: TGTGCCAGCAGCTTACGGGGTGGAACTGAAGCTTTCTTT. Its protein product is CASSLRGGTEAFF.

This sequence joins TRBV7-2 and TRBJ2-1; 13 bases are a match to TRBD2. Unmatched junction bases numbered 8, after V lost 5 bases and J lost 16 bases. In germline, CDR1 is SGHTA, CDR2 FQGNSA. This CDR3 comprises 13 residues. CDR3: CASSPRTSGSLFF. The CDR3 DNA reads TGTGCCAGCAGCCCCCGGACTAGCGGGAGCCTATTCTTC.

The genes are TRBV11-2 and TRBJ2-3; 10 bases are shared with TRBD2. CDR3 length equals 14 residues. With V trimmed by 5 bases and J by 6 bases, 5 bases remained unmatched. CDR1 SGHAT and CDR2 FQNNGV come from the germline V gene. DNA of the CDR3: TGTGCCAGCAGCCTTAGCGGGAGGAGGGATACGCAGTATTTT. Translation gives CASSLSGRRDTQYF.